What follows are 17 T cell receptor beta chains derived from one specimen sequenced in a study of tumor and adjacent non-tumor tissue in lung cancer. Three rounds of nested PCR, following a modified ARM-PCR protocol, produced the TCRbeta library. TCRdb reprocessed the multiplex PCR reads with MiXCR, giving one entry per CDR3 protein. The sample lists approximately 90,000 distinct CDR3 sequences; approximately 65% were seen once. RNA was extracted from bulk tissue without any cell sorting. Source material: lung tumor tissue. These TCRs come from a man aged 55 to 69 with non-small cell lung cancer.

With respect to this clonotype: A much more abundant neighbour one base away suggests this may be a read error. This rearrangement joins TRBV4-2 to TRBJ2-2; 9 nucleotides match TRBD2. Germline-derived CDR1 and CDR2 are LGHNA and YNFKEQ. This CDR3 region has 13 residues. The CDR3 protein is CASSPSPSGGLLF. As DNA, the CDR3 is TGTGCCAGCAGCCCGAGCCCCAGCGGGGGGCTGTTATTT.

The rearrangement uses TRBV6-1 and TRBJ2-4, with TRBD1 matching over 8 bases. The CDR3 runs to 14 residues. Germline CDR1 MNHNS, CDR2 SASEGT. CDR3 bases: TGTGCAGGCAGGGGGACAGGTGTTGGAAACATTCAGTACTTC. Protein: CAGRGTGVGNIQYF.

In its sample, this clonotype was seen many times. The chain joins TRBV6-6 to TRBJ2-1; D is perhaps TRBD1 (5 bases). The germline V gene encodes CDR1 MNHNY and CDR2 SVGAGI (reference sequence). Trimming pared 0 bases from V and 4 bases from J, leaving 7 bases between. This CDR3 spans 14 amino acids. The CDR3 loop reads CASSYSYRYNEQFF. The CDR3 DNA sequence: TGTGCCAGCAGTTACTCTTACAGGTACAATGAGCAGTTCTTC.

About this clonotype itself: A junction end diverges from the germline sequence, so it may reflect a read error. The chain employs TRBV6-2 or TRBV6-3 and TRBJ2-6; 8 bases are shared with TRBD1. Per the germline V gene, CDR1 is MNHEY and CDR2 is SVGEGT. This CDR3 spans 13 amino acids. The CDR3 nucleotides are TGTACCAGCAGAGAGGGACAGGTCATCGTCCTGACTTTC. As protein: CTSREGQVIVLTF.

This chain connects TRBV4-2 to TRBJ1-2, with D uncertain. The CDR3 length is 16 residues. V was trimmed by 0 bases and J by 13 bases, leaving 24 bases between them. Germline loops: CDR1 LGHNA, CDR2 YNFKEQ. The CDR3 nucleotides read TGTGCCAGCAGCCAAGATCTTGAGGGAGCTAACTATGGCCGCACCTTC. Translation: CASSQDLEGANYGRTF.

A remark on this clonotype: An end of the junction differs from the germline gene, which may be a read error. The chain employs TRBV4-1 and TRBJ2-1, with D unclear. In germline, CDR1 is MGHRA, CDR2 YSYEKL. CDR3 length: 14 residues. CDR3 sequence: CASSQVPTTNEQFF. As DNA, the CDR3 is TGTGCCAGCAGCCAAGTGCCTACCACTAATGAGCAGTTCTTC.

Comment on this clonotype: The CDR3 does not close with the conserved phenylalanine or tryptophan, likely indicating a read error. The chain links TRBV6-6 to TRBJ2-1; D may be TRBD2 (6 bases). Germline V gives CDR1 MNHNY, CDR2 SVGAGI (reference sequence). V lost 7 bases to trimming and J lost 5 bases, with 12 bases between them. The CDR3 has 13 amino acids. The CDR3 sequence: CASKRGEDNEQFS. As DNA, the CDR3 is TGTGCCAGCAAGCGCGGGGAAGACAATGAGCAGTTCTCC.

With regard to this clonotype: One end of the junction fails to match germline, which may point to a read error. V usage is TRBV12-3 or TRBV12-4 and J usage is TRBJ1-1; D not resolved. The CDR3 spans 15 residues. The CDR3 is CASFRSGFRNTEAFF. The CDR3 DNA reads as TGTGCCAGCTTCCGTTCGGGGTTTAGGAACACAGAAGCTTTCTTT.

This clonotype is categorized as medium-sized (0.01 to 0.1%). This rearrangement joins TRBV11-3 to TRBJ2-7; D tentatively fits TRBD1 or TRBD2 (5 bases each). CDR1 is SGHNT, CDR2 YENEEA, per germline. CDR3 length: 14 residues. Trimming cost V 5 bases and J 2 bases, with 13 bases left between them. CDR3 sequence reads: CASSPDTGTYEQYF. The CDR3 bases are TGTGCCAGCAGCCCGGACACGGGGACCTACGAGCAGTACTTC.

Concerning this clonotype: This is likely a read error, given that the CDR3 carries no conserved phenylalanine or tryptophan at its end. This chain uses TRBV30 with TRBJ2-1; TRBD2 agrees at 8 bases. J was trimmed by 6 bases and V by 4 bases; bases with no gene match: 11. The CDR3 is made up of 15 amino acids. Germline V lookup: CDR1 GTSNPN, CDR2 SVGIG (reference sequence). The CDR3 reads CAWTAGTRGSNEQFL. CDR3 in DNA: TGTGCCTGGACTGCAGGGACTAGGGGGAGCAATGAGCAGTTCTTA.

Worth noting for this clonotype: Germline and junction disagree at one end, which may indicate a read error. The rearrangement links TRBV5-1 to TRBJ1-1, with 7 bases that match TRBD1. The CDR3 runs to 17 residues. Germline-derived CDR1 and CDR2 are SGHRS and YFSETQ. The CDR3 reads CASSLSGGGGLKEEAYF. The CDR3 coding sequence is TGCGCCAGCAGCTTGTCGGGAGGGGGCGGCCTGAAGGAGGAAGCTTACTTT.

The rearrangement uses TRBV9 and TRBJ2-1; D is unclear. From germline, CDR1 is SGDLS and CDR2 YYNGEE. The CDR3 spans 16 residues. Between the trimmed V and J ends, which lost 2 bases and 1 base, there was a span of 13 bases. CDR3 sequence (DNA): TGTGCCAGCAGCGTTAGTTCGGACGGATCCTACAATGAGCAGTTCTTC. Protein: CASSVSSDGSYNEQFF.

This sequence joins TRBV6-2 or TRBV6-3 and TRBJ2-1; D is uncertain. Per germline, CDR1 MNHEY and CDR2 SVGEGT. CDR3 length: 14 amino acids. V was clipped by 5 bases and J by 3 bases, with 11 bases between them. The CDR3 DNA is TGTGCCAGCAGTGGGTCAGGCTGCTACAATGAGCAGTTCTTC. Translation: CASSGSGCYNEQFF.

This clonotype was seen just once. The germline gene is not matched at one end of the junction; a read error may be the cause. The V call is TRBV11-1, the J call TRBJ1-1; TRBD1 is a possible D gene (5 bases). Looked up from germline, CDR1 is SGHAT and CDR2 is FQDESV (reference sequence). The CDR3 is 15 residues long. CDR3: CASSLGRGPDTEAFF. The CDR3 bases are TGTGCCAGCAGCTTGGGGAGGGGCCCGGACACTGAAGCCTTCTTT.

About this clonotype itself: This clone may be a read error of a much larger clone one base away. The chain couples TRBV20-1 to TRBJ2-3, with D unresolved. V lost 1 base, J lost 7 bases, and 12 bases lay in between. From germline, CDR1 is DFQATT and CDR2 SNEGSKA (reference sequence). CDR3 length equals 13 residues. The CDR3 protein is CSARAPPTNTQYF. In nucleotides, the CDR3 is TGCAGTGCTAGAGCCCCCCCGACAAATACGCAGTATTTT.

As concerns this clonotype: Possible read error: a much larger clone is one base away. This is likely a read error, given that the CDR3 carries no conserved phenylalanine or tryptophan at its end. V and J are TRBV6-1 and TRBJ2-7; D may be TRBD1 (5 bases). The germline gives CDR1 MNHNS, CDR2 SASEGT. The CDR3 is 16 amino acids. Trimming took off 7 bases at V and 6 bases at J, with 25 bases between the two ends. CDR3 DNA sequence: TGTGCCAGCACTCTGACCCCCGGACGAAAGGGGCTCGAGCAGTACCTC. Translated: CASTLTPGRKGLEQYL.

This chain connects TRBV6-5 to TRBJ2-1; D tentatively reads TRBD1 or TRBD2 (6 bases each). Trimming removed 0 bases at V and 7 bases at J, with 16 bases between. The germline V gene has CDR1 MNHEY and CDR2 SVGAGI. The CDR3 totals 16 residues. The CDR3 sequence is CASSYSGPGEANEQFF. The CDR3 DNA follows: TGTGCCAGCAGTTACTCCGGGCCAGGGGAGGCGAATGAGCAGTTCTTC.